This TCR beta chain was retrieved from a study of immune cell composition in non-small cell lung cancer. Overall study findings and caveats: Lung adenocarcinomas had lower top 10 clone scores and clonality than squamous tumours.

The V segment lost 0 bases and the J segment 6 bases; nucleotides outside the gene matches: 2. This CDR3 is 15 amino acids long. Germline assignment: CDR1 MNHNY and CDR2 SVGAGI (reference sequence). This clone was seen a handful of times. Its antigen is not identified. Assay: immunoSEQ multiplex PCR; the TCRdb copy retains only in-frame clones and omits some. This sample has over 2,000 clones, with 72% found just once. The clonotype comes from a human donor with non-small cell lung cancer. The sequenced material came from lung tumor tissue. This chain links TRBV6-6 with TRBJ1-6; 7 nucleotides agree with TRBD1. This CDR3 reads CASSYSDRINSPLHF. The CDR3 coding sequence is TGTGCCAGCAGTTACTCGGACAGGATTAATTCACCCCTCCACTTT.